This T cell receptor (beta chain) was recovered during a study of blood T cells in healthy people across ages. Primers used in a second PCR of roughly 6 to 11 cycles were a sample-barcoded 5' primer and a J-beta primer mix. TCRdb itself ran the 5' RACE reads through MiXCR, one entry per CDR3 protein. The top ten hold 6.5% to 10% of the sample, which has fewer than 1.5 million distinct CDR3 sequences, around 42% seen once. The length of the CDR3 is 15 residues. Germline lookup yields CDR1 MNHEY and CDR2 SVGAGI. V lost 6 bases and J 11 bases, leaving 25 bases between the germline ends. General study results and limits: When set beside aged donors, long-lived donors presented more naive CD4+ cells and higher diversity.

Each donor had around 9.8 milliliters of peripheral blood drawn. Samples each yielded at least 6 micrograms of total RNA. This clonotype was seen more than once but under ten times. The antigen remains undetermined. The V and J genes are TRBV6-5 and TRBJ2-5; tentative D call: TRBD2 (6 bases). Sequenced: blood. The receptor's source is a woman aged 18-29 years in good health. The CDR3 nucleotides are TGTGCCAGCAGCTTCGGGACTCTTGGGGGTAATGAGCAGTACTTC. Translating gives CASSFGTLGGNEQYF.